The entry below gives a single T cell receptor beta chain sequence along with its context. The data stem from a study of CD8 T cells in ankylosing spondylitis. A single record per CDR3 protein comes from TCRdb applying MiXCR to the 5' RACE reads. The repertoire includes some 150,000 distinct CDR3 sequences, approximately 48% of them detected once, and roughly 15% sits in the top ten. V was cut by 7 bases and J by 12 bases, with 10 bases left in between. Germline V gene data show CDR1 as ENHRY and CDR2 as SYGVKD. CDR3 size: 10 residues. The sample taken for sequencing was synovial fluid, either unsorted or a sorted T cell fraction (not recorded which). V and J are TRBV10-3 and TRBJ2-1; unclear D gene. The TCR was taken from a male donor with ankylosing spondylitis. CDR3: CAIIVAGQFF. The CDR3 DNA is TGTGCCATCATAGTAGCCGGGCAGTTCTTC.